This T cell receptor beta chain came from a study of T-cell reconstitution after alpha-beta-depleted transplantation in children. There are many counts of this clonotype. Unique molecular identifiers were built into the TCRbeta library. Each CDR3 protein gets one entry after TCRdb re-called the PCR reads with MiXCR. Here the sample spans over 550,000 distinct CDR3 sequences, over 9.5% being singletons. CDR1 and CDR2 from the germline V gene are SGHAT and FQNNGV. The CDR3 contains 16 residues. Trimming cost V 2 bases and J 9 bases, with 22 bases left between them. The receptor was isolated from a human donor who donated a stem cell graft to a child with acute myeloid leukemia. Sample: PBMCs from the stem cell graft donor, taken from the stem cell graft. This chain connects TRBV11-2 to TRBJ2-5; tentative D call: TRBD2 (7 bases). The CDR3 DNA follows: TGTGCCAGCAGCTTACGAGGAGGGGGGGCCGCCGGGGCCCAGTACTTC. Translated, it gives CASSLRGGGAAGAQYF.